This TCR beta chain was observed in a study of shared clonotypes between healthy human individuals. The V gene's germline CDR1 is MNHEY and CDR2 SVGAGI. V dropped 6 bases and J dropped 8; count of bases not matched to a gene: 8. The CDR3 totals 13 residues. The test was conducted at deep level. Each replicate PCR on the sorted subsets used roughly 190 ng DNA (around 30,000 T cell genomes). Here immunoSEQ multiplex PCR was the method, and the copy in TCRdb shows in-frame clones only, minus some. Seen here are about 2.3 million clones, 85% to 95% observed once, and the top ten hold approximately 0.4%. The sample comprised naive CD4+ T cells from PBMCs. Sample subset: CD45RA+ positively selected. The gene calls are TRBV6-5 and TRBJ1-2; TRBD1 matches 8 bases. The receptor was isolated from a man aged 18 to 35 in good health. Some clones in this sample may be carry-over from other donors' samples. CDR3 residues: CASRTQGAGGYTF. For the CDR3, the DNA is TGTGCCAGCAGGACCCAGGGGGCAGGGGGCTACACCTTC.